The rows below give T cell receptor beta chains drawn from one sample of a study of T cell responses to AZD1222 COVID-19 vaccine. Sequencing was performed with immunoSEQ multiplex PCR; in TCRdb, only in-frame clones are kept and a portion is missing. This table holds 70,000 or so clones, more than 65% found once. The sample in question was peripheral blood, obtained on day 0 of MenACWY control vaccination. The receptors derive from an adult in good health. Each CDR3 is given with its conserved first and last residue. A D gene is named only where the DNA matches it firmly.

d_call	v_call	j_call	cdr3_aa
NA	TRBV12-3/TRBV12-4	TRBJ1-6	CASSLGGDSPLHF
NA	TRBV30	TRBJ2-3	CAWSGAGRIDTQYF
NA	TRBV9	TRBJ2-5	CASSVGVLAETQYF
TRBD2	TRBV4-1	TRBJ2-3	CASSQPGLAGDTQYF
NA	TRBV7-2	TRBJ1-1	CASTLQLNTEAFF
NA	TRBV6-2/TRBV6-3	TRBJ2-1	CASSPDTLITYNEQFF
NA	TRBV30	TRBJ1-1	CVSSNSMNTEAFF
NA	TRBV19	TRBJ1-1	CASRPPTESEAFF
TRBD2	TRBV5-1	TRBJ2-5	CASSLRLAPQETQYF
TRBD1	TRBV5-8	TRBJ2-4	CASSEGQTGNIQYF
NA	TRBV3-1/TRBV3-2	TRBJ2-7	CASSQGPGEGYEQYF
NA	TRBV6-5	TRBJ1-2	CASTLSGGVYGYTF
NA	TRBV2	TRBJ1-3	CASSRGHNGNTIYF